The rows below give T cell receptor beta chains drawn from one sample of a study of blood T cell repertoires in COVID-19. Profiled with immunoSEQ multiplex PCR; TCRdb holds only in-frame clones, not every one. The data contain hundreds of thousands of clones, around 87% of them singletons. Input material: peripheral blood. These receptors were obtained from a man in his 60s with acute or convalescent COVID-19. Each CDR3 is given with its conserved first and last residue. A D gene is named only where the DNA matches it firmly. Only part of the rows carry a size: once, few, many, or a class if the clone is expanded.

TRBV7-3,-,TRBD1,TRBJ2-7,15,TGTGCCAGCAGCCCCCAGGGGACAGGGTACCACGAGCAGTACTTC,CASSPQGTGYHEQYF
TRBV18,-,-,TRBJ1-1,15,TGTGCCAGCTCACCAAGTGGACAGAAGAACACTGAAGCTTTCTTT,CASSPSGQKNTEAFF
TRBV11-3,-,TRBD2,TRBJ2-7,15,TGTGCCAGCAGCCACGGACTAGCGGGGGCTTACGAGCAGTACTTC,CASSHGLAGAYEQYF
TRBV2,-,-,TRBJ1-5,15,TGTGCCAGCAGCTGGAGGGAGGGGGAACTTCAGCCCCAGCATTTT,CASSWREGELQPQHF
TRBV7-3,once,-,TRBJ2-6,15,TGTGCCAGCAGCTTAACAGGGGATGGGGCCAACGTCCTGACTTTC,CASSLTGDGANVLTF
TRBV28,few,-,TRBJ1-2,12,TGTGCCAGCAGGTGGAGGGTTGGCGGCTACACCTTC,CASRWRVGGYTF
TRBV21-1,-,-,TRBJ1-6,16,TGTGCCAGCAGCAAAACCCTCCGGGACAGGAATTCACCCCTCCACTTT,CASSKTLRDRNSPLHF
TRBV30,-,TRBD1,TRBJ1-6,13,TGTGCCTGGACTCATGCAGGGGGCGGACCCCTCCACTTT,CAWTHAGGGPLHF
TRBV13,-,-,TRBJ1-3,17,TGTGCCAGCAGCATAAAGGCAGGGATTTCCTTTGGAAACACCATATATTTT,CASSIKAGISFGNTIYF
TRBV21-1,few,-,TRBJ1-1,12,TGTGCCAGCCACAGACGAAACACTGAAGCTTTCTTT,CASHRRNTEAFF
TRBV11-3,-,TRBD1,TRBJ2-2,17,TGTGCCAGCAGCTTAGAGATCGGGACAGAGGGCACCGGGGAGCTGTTTTTT,CASSLEIGTEGTGELFF
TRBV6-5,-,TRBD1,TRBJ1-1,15,TGTGCCAGCAACGGAAAAGACAGGGCCGAAGACGAAGCTTTCTTT,CASNGKDRAEDEAFF